Sequencing of this T cell receptor (beta chain) was carried out in a study of human T cells and chemical hapten exposure. About the study: Small pooled library volume differences chiefly drove per-sample TCR yield variation. Study observations and caveats: Sensitizing with DPC caused no change in TCRs above 1 in 1000 frequency.

In this sample, this clonotype turned up a few times. Antigen unknown. In the library, unique molecular identifiers were attached to individual cDNA molecules. Original methodology: Per sample, the median was 95,638 TCRs, with values from roughly 23,000 to 640,000. TCRdb redid the calling of the 5' RACE reads with MiXCR, one entry per CDR3 protein. The V and J calls were determined by TCRdb, not by the authors. The sample includes 95,000 to 120,000 distinct CDR3 sequences, approximately 20% of them seen just once. Unfractionated whole blood was the source of the extracted total RNA. Deletions cut 3 bases from V and 5 bases from J, with 13 bases between. From germline, CDR1 is SGHAT and CDR2 FQNNGV. There are 14 residues in the CDR3.

V is TRBV11-2 and J is TRBJ1-1; D not certain. This TCR was sampled from a human donor in good health. The CDR3, as DNA: TGTGCCAGCAGCTTGGCAGGTTTTGTGACTGAAGCTTTCTTT. Its translation is CASSLAGFVTEAFF.